This T cell receptor (beta chain) was sequenced during a study of brain T cells in children with intractable seizures. Study observations and caveats: Pre-surgery blood may have been undersampled, hiding some clones.

The time point is: blood from clinic visit 5 months post-surgery; TSC patient then seizure free. Only cases whose brain tissue showed the highest T cell transcript signatures were sequenced. Pre-surgery treatment included at least one anti-epileptic drug. The repertoire was sequenced with immunoSEQ multiplex PCR; TCRdb's copy has only in-frame clones and lacks some. The sample records about 340,000 clones, 93% being singletons. Germline assignment: CDR1 MNHEY and CDR2 SVGAGI. There are 15 residues in the CDR3. V was clipped by 7 bases and J by 15 bases; unmatched bases: 20. Worth noting for this clone: Antigen: not known.

The rearrangement links TRBV6-5 to TRBJ2-1; 8 bases map to TRBD2. The clonotype originates from a boy in the first two years of life with tuberous sclerosis and intractable seizures. The sample was peripheral blood, taken 4 to 6 months after surgery. The CDR3 spells CASIVSLAASWRRFF. The CDR3 region has the DNA TGTGCCAGCATAGTCTCACTAGCGGCCTCCTGGAGGCGGTTCTTC.